This T cell receptor beta chain appears in the sequencing data of a study of blood T cells in healthy people across ages (dated by TCRdb to the mid-2010s). Some background on the complete study: In model experiments, template switching captured roughly one uniquely barcoded TCR beta cDNA molecule for every two T cells. The study measured age-related changes in TCR beta repertoire diversity using deep sequencing normalized with unique cDNA molecular identifiers. The donors were divided into four age groups: young (average 16 years), middle-aged (about 40), aged (about 61) and long-lived (82). To avoid experimental bias, donors of different ages were randomly spread across the sequencing lanes. The study analyzed two additional independent replicas of 1 million unique cDNA reads from the same blood draw for two donors, one aged 18 to 30 and one aged 80 or older. What the work shows at the level of the full study, not this receptor alone: Because profiling used bulk unsorted PBMCs, naive and antigen-experienced compartments could not be compared conclusively. Donor CMV infection status was unknown, potentially confounding age-related changes in expanded clonotypes. Total diversity estimates from one million sequenced T cells were considered lower bounds and underestimates. The long-lived group showed more naive CD4+ T cells, fewer expanded clones and increased TCR diversity than the aged group, suggesting age selection. As age increased, observed TCR beta diversity per million T cells dropped in a roughly linear way, and a significant reduction was already evident by age 40. Observed TCR beta diversity correlated strongly with the percentage of naive T cells measured by flow cytometry.

This clonotype was counted between two and nine times. The antigen it recognizes is unknown. Base qualities were left out, and no much larger clone turns up one base away. CDR3 length: 17 amino acids, cysteine to phenylalanine. Solely the CDR3 DNA is kept, with 51 bases framed from the first base. V lost 5 bases and J lost 3 bases, and the count of bases not matched to a germline gene is 9. CDR1 and CDR2, per the germline V gene, are MGHDK and SYGVNS. The donors were 40 or so Caucasian individuals from Russia, aged roughly 6 to 100 years, who were systemically healthy. Each donor gave 9.5 to 10 milliliters of peripheral blood, drawn into EDTA-treated Vacutainer tubes. Ficoll-Paque density-gradient centrifugation was used to isolate PBMCs, with at least 7 million per sample. Total RNA, at least 6 micrograms per sample, was extracted from PBMCs with Trizol reagent. For every donor, flow cytometry on a PBMC aliquot measured the percentage of naive CD45RAhigh/CD27high T cells.

The receptor library was made with 5' RACE. Sequenced on an Illumina HiSeq 2500. A second PCR of about 6 to 11 cycles was performed with a sample-barcoded 5' primer and a J-beta primer mix. Each TCR beta cDNA molecule received a unique molecular identifier from a template-switch 5' adaptor carrying 12 random nucleotides. At least 2.5 million CDR3-containing paired-end reads were obtained from each sample. First-strand cDNA was synthesized from all RNA with the Mint cDNA synthesis kit, primed by a TRBC-specific oligonucleotide. Following uracil-DNA glycosylase treatment, all cDNA underwent a first 18-cycle PCR with the universal primers M1SS and BC2_uni_R. The original pipeline was this. For normalization, 1 million high-quality reads, each with a distinct molecular identifier, were randomly selected from each sample. Instead of being binned into consensus sequences, reads with shared molecular identifiers were discarded. MiTCR, run with a Q25 quality threshold and the strictest error-elimination algorithm, handled CDR3 identification, clonotype clustering and error correction. A nonparametric unseen species model with Euler transformation was used to estimate a lower bound on total TCR beta diversity. The public reads were quality trimmed at Q25 with fastp and then assembled into clones with MiXCR by TCRdb, keeping productive beta chains. Each entry merges the rows of one CDR3 protein and shows their most common DNA and genes. It is TCRdb's table, rather than the study itself, that gives the V and J calls and clone size. The sample records around 900,000 distinct CDR3 sequences, roughly 51% of which are singletons. The ten largest make up around a fifth of the sample.

The clonotype comes from a woman in her fifties or sixties in good health. The specimen sequenced was blood. The sequence links TRBV25-1 to TRBJ2-6; TRBD2 agrees with 8 junctional bases. The CDR3 protein sequence reads: CASSSGGEIFGANVLTF. The nucleotides are TGTGCCAGCAGTTCGGGAGGGGAAATCTTTGGGGCCAACGTCCTGACTTTC.